This entry describes one TCR beta chain. The antigen remains undetermined. V gave up 1 base and J gave up 2 bases, with 9 bases separating them. The CDR3 is 15 amino acids. Germline lookup yields CDR1 SEHNR and CDR2 FQNEAQ (reference sequence). These data come from a study of identical twins. Template switching added a universal primer binding site, and final cDNA carried unique molecular identifiers. In TCRdb, the 5' RACE reads were re-called with MiXCR into one record per CDR3 protein. The sample has a few hundred thousand distinct CDR3 sequences, roughly 12% seen once. Overall study results and limits: Insertions ran lower in abundant cord blood beta clonotypes, though not in memory repertoires. Out-of-frame alpha sequences common to twins were enriched for low generation probability.

These data were also reused for a study on yellow fever vaccine responses in identical twins. That work adds: The authors reported partly convergent, partly personalized vaccine responses in identical twins.

This chain joins TRBV7-9 and TRBJ2-1; D gene ambiguous. The source is a woman aged 18 to 35 in good health. Sequenced material: memory (CD45RO+) T cells sorted from blood. The CDR3 spells CASSLGSSAYNEQFF. As DNA, the CDR3 is TGTGCCAGCAGCTTAGGTTCTTCGGCCTACAATGAGCAGTTCTTC. Based on the CDR3 plus reference TRBV7-9 and TRBJ2-1, the full variable domain is DTGVSQNPRHKITKRGQNVTFRCDPISEHNRLYWYRQTLGQGPEFLTYFQNEAQLEKSRLLSDRFSAERPKGSFSTLEIQRTEQGDSAMYLCASSLGSSAYNEQFFGPGTRLTVL.